These T cell receptor beta chains were read from a single sample in a study of cytomegalovirus exposure and HLA in healthy donors. Sequencing was performed with immunoSEQ multiplex PCR; in TCRdb, only in-frame clones are kept and a portion is missing. The data show 100,000 or so clones, around 96% seen once. The material sequenced was PBMCs. The source of these receptors is a woman in her late teens or twenties in good health and CMV-seronegative. CDR3s include the opening cysteine and the closing phenylalanine or tryptophan. D genes are given only for firm matches. Clone size is given for some rows only: seen once, a few or many times, or a class if the clone is expanded.

D gene,V gene,clone size,J gene,CDR3 DNA,CDR3 protein
TRBD1,TRBV10-3,once,TRBJ2-7,TGTGCCATCAGTGAAGGACAGGGCCCCTACGAGCAGTACTTC,CAISEGQGPYEQYF
.,TRBV6-5,.,TRBJ2-3,TGTGCCAGCAGTTACTCGAGAGAGAGCACAGATACGCAGTATTTT,CASSYSRESTDTQYF
TRBD2,TRBV18,.,TRBJ2-2,TGTGCCAGCTCCAGGAGAATAGCGGGAGAAGCCGGGGAGCTGTTTTTT,CASSRRIAGEAGELFF
.,TRBV6-6,.,TRBJ1-4,TGTGCCAGCATTAGTAATGAAAAACTGTTTTTT,CASISNEKLFF
.,TRBV5-1,.,TRBJ2-7,TGCGCCAGCAGCCCGACACAGGGTACGACCTACGAGCAGTACTTC,CASSPTQGTTYEQYF
TRBD1,TRBV2,.,TRBJ2-7,TGTGCCCAAAGAATGTGGCAGGGGGCCTCGAGCTCCTACGAGCAGTACTTC,CAQRMWQGASSSYEQYF
TRBD1,TRBV7-2,once,TRBJ2-3,TGTGCCAGCACCCTTAGTGGCAGGGGGCGAGATACGCAGTATTTT,CASTLSGRGRDTQYF
.,TRBV7-9,.,TRBJ1-3,TGTGCCAGCATAGCTGGCTCTGGAAACACCATATATTTT,CASIAGSGNTIYF
TRBD2,TRBV5-5,.,TRBJ2-1,TGTGCCAGCAGCTTGGTACTCCTAGCGGGGCACAATGAGCAGTTCTTC,CASSLVLLAGHNEQFF
.,TRBV19,.,TRBJ2-1,TGTGCCAGTAGTTCAAAGCACTACAATGAGCAGTTCTTC,CASSSKHYNEQFF
TRBD2,TRBV19,.,TRBJ2-7,TGTGCCAGTAGTATAGCGGTAGCGGGTGAGTACGAGCAGTACTTC,CASSIAVAGEYEQYF
TRBD1,TRBV29-1,.,TRBJ2-7,TGCAGCGTTCAGGACAGGGGAAGGACCTACGAGCAGTACTTC,CSVQDRGRTYEQYF
.,TRBV19,.,TRBJ1-2,TGTGCCAGTAGTCGTAGTGCAAGTCCTAACTATGGCTACACCTTC,CASSRSASPNYGYTF
TRBD1,TRBV5-1,.,TRBJ2-7,TGCGCCAGCAGCACCCGGACAGGGGCCACCCTCTCCTACGAGCAGTACTTC,CASSTRTGATLSYEQYF
TRBD1,TRBV2,.,TRBJ2-7,TGTGCCAGCACCCCGATTGACAGGGGCGAGCAGTACTTC,CASTPIDRGEQYF
.,TRBV20-1,.,TRBJ2-7,TGCAGTGCTAGAGATGAGAGCGAGCAGTACTTC,CSARDESEQYF
.,TRBV29-1,.,TRBJ2-7,TGCAGCGTCGAAGAGAGGGACTACGAGCAGTACTTC,CSVEERDYEQYF
TRBD1,TRBV7-9,once,TRBJ1-1,TGTGCCAGCAGAGGAGGGACAGGGGGCGAAAACACTGAAGCTTTCTTT,CASRGGTGGENTEAFF
.,TRBV5-6,.,TRBJ1-4,TGTGCCAGCAGTTGGGGGGTAGATGAAAAACTGTTTTTT,CASSWGVDEKLFF
TRBD2,TRBV15,.,TRBJ2-7,TGTGCCACCAGTAAAAAAACGGGGGGTTACGAGCAGTACTTC,CATSKKTGGYEQYF
.,TRBV6-4,few,TRBJ2-2,TGTGCCAGCAGTGAAATTGGAGGGGACACCGGGGAGCTGTTTTTT,CASSEIGGDTGELFF
TRBD1,TRBV27,once,TRBJ2-7,TGTGCCAGCGCAACCTGGGGGGGGACAGGGAACTACGAGCAGTACTTC,CASATWGGTGNYEQYF
TRBD1,TRBV7-8,.,TRBJ2-1,TGTGCCAGCAGCTTAGAGGGACAGGGAAATGAGCAGTTCTTC,CASSLEGQGNEQFF
.,TRBV2,once,TRBJ1-1,TGTGCCAGCAGTGAGGGCAGAAACACTGAAGCTTTCTTT,CASSEGRNTEAFF
TRBD2,TRBV27,.,TRBJ2-5,TGTGCCAGCAGTCCACTAGCGGGAGAAGAGACCCAGTACTTC,CASSPLAGEETQYF
TRBD2,TRBV9,once,TRBJ2-1,TGTGCCAGCAGCCTAGGACTAGCAGAGAATGAGCAGTTCTTC,CASSLGLAENEQFF
.,TRBV5-5,.,TRBJ1-6,TGTGCCAGCAGCGCGACGGGGGGGCATAATTCACCCCTCCACTTT,CASSATGGHNSPLHF
TRBD1,TRBV15,.,TRBJ2-1,TGTGCCACCAGCAGGTTTCGACAGGGTAGCTACAATGAGCAGTTCTTC,CATSRFRQGSYNEQFF
.,TRBV2,.,TRBJ1-4,TGTGCCAGCAGTCCGCCGAGCGCAACTAATGAAAAACTGTTTTTT,CASSPPSATNEKLFF
.,TRBV9,.,TRBJ2-2,TGTGCCAGCAGCGCGGCGGCGAACACCGGGGAGCTGTTTTTT,CASSAAANTGELFF
.,TRBV6-1,once,TRBJ1-2,TGTGCCATCCTTTATGGCTACACCTTC,CAILYGYTF
TRBD2,TRBV10-3,.,TRBJ2-3,TGTGCCATCAGAAGGACTAGCGACTCAGATACGCAGTATTTT,CAIRRTSDSDTQYF
.,TRBV2,.,TRBJ1-2,TGTGCCAGCACCCGGGAGGCAGGGGCCTATGGCTACACCTTC,CASTREAGAYGYTF
TRBD2,TRBV6-4,.,TRBJ2-3,TGTGCCAGCAGTGACTCAGCGGGGAACACAGATACGCAGTATTTT,CASSDSAGNTDTQYF
TRBD1,TRBV2,.,TRBJ2-3,TGTGCCAGTATCACCGGGACAGGGGCCCCAGATACGCAGTATTTT,CASITGTGAPDTQYF
.,TRBV6-4,.,TRBJ2-6,TGTGCCAGCAGTAAGACAGGATTCTCTGGGGCCAACGTCCTGACTTTC,CASSKTGFSGANVLTF
.,TRBV30,.,TRBJ2-3,TGTGCCTGGGGAAGAGGGACAACAGATACGCAGTATTTT,CAWGRGTTDTQYF
.,TRBV5-6,.,TRBJ2-7,TGTGCCAGCAGTCCCACAGGGACCTACGAGCAGTACTTC,CASSPTGTYEQYF
TRBD2,TRBV2,.,TRBJ2-7,TGTGCCAGCAGTGCTGGTGCTATGGCTAGCGGGAGACCAGAGCAGTACTTC,CASSAGAMASGRPEQYF
.,TRBV30,.,TRBJ2-7,TGTGCCTGGAGTCCGCAGGGTCGGGAGCAGTACTTC,CAWSPQGREQYF
.,TRBV6-6,.,TRBJ1-2,TGTGCCAGCAGTCCAATTAGGGGTGGCTACACCTTC,CASSPIRGGYTF
TRBD1,TRBV11-2,.,TRBJ2-3,TGTGCCAGCAGCCTCCGCCGGACAGGGTGGCCGACAGATACGCAGTATTTT,CASSLRRTGWPTDTQYF
TRBD2,TRBV14,.,TRBJ2-3,TGTGCCAGCAGCCCAGCGGGAGCTTTGGCAGATACGCAGTATTTT,CASSPAGALADTQYF
.,TRBV9,.,TRBJ2-1,TGTGCCAGCAGCCCCCGCAGGGGCCCTTACAATGAGCAGTTCTTC,CASSPRRGPYNEQFF
.,TRBV5-1,.,TRBJ2-1,TGCGCCAGCAGCACGCCGGGACAAAAGTTAGGAGCGGGATACAATGAGCAGTTCTTC,CASSTPGQKLGAGYNEQFF
TRBD1,TRBV7-2,.,TRBJ2-7,TGTGCCAGCAGCTTAGAGGCAGGGACAGGGGGCGTGAGCTCCTACGAGCAGTACTTC,CASSLEAGTGGVSSYEQYF
TRBD2,TRBV9,.,TRBJ2-1,TGTGCCAGCAGCCCCCATGGGAGCGGGGGAGTCGATGAGCAGTTCTTC,CASSPHGSGGVDEQFF
TRBD2,TRBV9,.,TRBJ2-7,TGTGCCAGCAGCGTGGCCCGGGGGGGACCGACCTACGAGCAGTACTTC,CASSVARGGPTYEQYF
TRBD1,TRBV14,.,TRBJ1-2,TGTGCCAGCAGCCAAGAAACAGGGGCCTATGGCTACACCTTC,CASSQETGAYGYTF
.,TRBV18,.,TRBJ2-2,TGTGCCAGCTCACCCTCAGGGTTACAGACCGGGGAGCTGTTTTTT,CASSPSGLQTGELFF
.,TRBV6-1,.,TRBJ2-1,TGTGCCAGCAGTGAACTAGCTGAGGGTGAGCAGTTCTTC,CASSELAEGEQFF
.,TRBV18,.,TRBJ2-3,TGTGCCAGCAATCGGGGGTCGGATACGCAGTATTTT,CASNRGSDTQYF
.,TRBV15,.,TRBJ1-1,TGTGCCACCAGCAGAGATCGACTTCGGACAGATGGGTCCGCTGAAGCTTTCTTT,CATSRDRLRTDGSAEAFF